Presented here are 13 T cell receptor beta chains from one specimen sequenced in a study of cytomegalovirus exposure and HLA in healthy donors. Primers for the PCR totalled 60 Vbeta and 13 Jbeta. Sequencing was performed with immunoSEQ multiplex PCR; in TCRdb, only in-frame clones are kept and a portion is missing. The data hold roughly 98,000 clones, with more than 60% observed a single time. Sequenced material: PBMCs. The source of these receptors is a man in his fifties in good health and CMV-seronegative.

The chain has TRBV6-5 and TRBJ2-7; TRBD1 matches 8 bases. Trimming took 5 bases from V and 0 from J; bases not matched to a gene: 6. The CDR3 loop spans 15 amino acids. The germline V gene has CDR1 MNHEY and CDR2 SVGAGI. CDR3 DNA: TGTGCCAGCAGTAGAGGGACAGGAATCTCCTACGAGCAGTACTTC. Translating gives CASSRGTGISYEQYF.

The CDR3 loop is CASSLGGRGPQHF. For the CDR3, the DNA is TGTGCCAGCAGCTTGGGGGGCCGCGGGCCCCAGCATTTT. The chain uses TRBV5-6 and TRBJ1-5; possible D gene TRBD1, 5 bases. The CDR3 length is 13 residues. The germline V gene has CDR1 SGHDT and CDR2 YYEEEE. The ends were cut back, 0 bases at V and 9 bases at J, with 10 bases in the middle.

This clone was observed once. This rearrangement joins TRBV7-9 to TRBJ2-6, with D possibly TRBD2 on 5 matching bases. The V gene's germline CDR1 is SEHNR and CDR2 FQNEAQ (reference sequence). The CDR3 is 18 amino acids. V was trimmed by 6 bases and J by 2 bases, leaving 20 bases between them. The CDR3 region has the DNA TGTGCCAGCAGTACCCGGGATGCGAGGGCCCCTGGGGCCAACGTCCTGACTTTC. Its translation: CASSTRDARAPGANVLTF.

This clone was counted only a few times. As DNA, the CDR3 is TGTGCCAGCAACAACGAATGCGGGACAGGGAGTTTCGAGCAGTACTTC. Protein sequence: CASNNECGTGSFEQYF. The chain is built from TRBV21-1 and TRBJ2-7; the table calls TRBD1, which could not be checked here. TRBV21-1 is a pseudogene segment. The CDR3 covers 16 residues.

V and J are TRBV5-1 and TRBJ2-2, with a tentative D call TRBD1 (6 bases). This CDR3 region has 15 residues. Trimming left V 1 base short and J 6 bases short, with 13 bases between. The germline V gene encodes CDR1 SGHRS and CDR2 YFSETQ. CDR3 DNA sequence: TGCGCCAGCAGCTTGTCACAGGGTGGGCCCGGGGAGCTGTTTTTT. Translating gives CASSLSQGGPGELFF.

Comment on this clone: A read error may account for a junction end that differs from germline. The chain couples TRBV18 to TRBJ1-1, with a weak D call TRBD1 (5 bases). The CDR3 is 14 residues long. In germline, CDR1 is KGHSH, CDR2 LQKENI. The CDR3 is CASSPQDTNTGAFF. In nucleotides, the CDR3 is TGTGCCAGCTCACCACAGGACACGAACACTGGAGCTTTCTTT. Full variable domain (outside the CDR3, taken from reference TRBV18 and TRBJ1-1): NAGVMQNPRHLVRRRGQEARLRCSPMKGHSHVYWYRQLPEEGLKFMVYLQKENIIDESGMPKERFSAEFPKEGPSILRIQQVVRGDSAAYFCASSPQDTNTGAFFGQGTRLTVV.

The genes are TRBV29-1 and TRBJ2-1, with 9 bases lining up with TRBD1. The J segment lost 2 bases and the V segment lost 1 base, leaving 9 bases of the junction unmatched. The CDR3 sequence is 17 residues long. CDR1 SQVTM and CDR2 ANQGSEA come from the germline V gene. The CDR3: CSVEAPGQGRTYNEQFF. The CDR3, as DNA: TGCAGCGTTGAAGCCCCCGGACAGGGGAGGACCTACAATGAGCAGTTCTTC.

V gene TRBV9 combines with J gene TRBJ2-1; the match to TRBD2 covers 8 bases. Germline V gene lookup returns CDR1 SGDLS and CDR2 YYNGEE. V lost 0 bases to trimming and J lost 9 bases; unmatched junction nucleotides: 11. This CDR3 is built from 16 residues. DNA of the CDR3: TGTGCCAGCAGCGTAGCCAGCGGGGGTGTAAGTGGTGAGCAGTTCTTC. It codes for CASSVASGGVSGEQFF.

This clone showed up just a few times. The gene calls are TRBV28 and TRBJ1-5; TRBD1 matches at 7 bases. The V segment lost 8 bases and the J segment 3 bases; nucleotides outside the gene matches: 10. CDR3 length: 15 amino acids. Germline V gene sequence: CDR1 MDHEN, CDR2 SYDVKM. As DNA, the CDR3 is TGTGCCAGCCACCCCCGACAGGGCCACAATCAGCCCCAGCATTTT. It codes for CASHPRQGHNQPQHF.

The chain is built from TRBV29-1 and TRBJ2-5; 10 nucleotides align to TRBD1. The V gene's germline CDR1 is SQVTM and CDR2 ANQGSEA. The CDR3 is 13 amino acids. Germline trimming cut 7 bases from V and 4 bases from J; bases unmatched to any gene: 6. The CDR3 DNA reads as TGCAGCGCTGCCAGACAGGGGGCAGAGACCCAGTACTTC. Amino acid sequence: CSAARQGAETQYF.

In DNA form, the CDR3 reads TGTGCCAGCAGTTCCCAACCCGGGACAGCTATGAACACTGAAGCTTTCTTT. Its translation is CASSSQPGTAMNTEAFF. The genes are TRBV28 and TRBJ1-1; 7 bases align to TRBD1. This CDR3 spans 17 amino acids. Germline assignment: CDR1 MDHEN and CDR2 SYDVKM. V shed 4 bases, J shed 0 bases, and the junction held 11 bases outside the gene matches. The full variable domain, completed using reference TRBV28 and TRBJ1-1, is DVKVTQSSRYLVKRTGEKVFLECVQDMDHENMFWYRQDPGLGLRLIYFSYDVKMKEKGDIPEGYSVSREKKERFSLILESASTNQTSMYLCASSSQPGTAMNTEAFFGQGTRLTVV.

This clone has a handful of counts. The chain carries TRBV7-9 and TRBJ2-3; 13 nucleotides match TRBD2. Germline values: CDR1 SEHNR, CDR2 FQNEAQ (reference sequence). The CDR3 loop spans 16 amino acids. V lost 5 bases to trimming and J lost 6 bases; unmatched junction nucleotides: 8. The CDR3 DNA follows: TGTGCCAGCAGCCCCATCGGGACTAGCGGGACCGATACGCAGTATTTT. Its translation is CASSPIGTSGTDTQYF.

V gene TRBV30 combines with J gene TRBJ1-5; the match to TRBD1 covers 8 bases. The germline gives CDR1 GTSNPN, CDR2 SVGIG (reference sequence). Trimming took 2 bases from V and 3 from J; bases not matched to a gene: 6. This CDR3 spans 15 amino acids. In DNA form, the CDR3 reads TGTGCCTGGAGTCCCGGACAGGGTCCCAATCAGCCCCAGCATTTT. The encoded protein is CAWSPGQGPNQPQHF.